This T cell receptor (beta chain) was identified during a study of blood T cell repertoires in COVID-19. Study-wide background: COVID-19 samples from acute and convalescent phases originated in the United States, Italy and Spain. The cDNA or gDNA used as material had been derived from T cells, B-cell-depleted T cells, or PBMCs.

A Seattle source enrolled patients during active infection and followed them longitudinally. Between the trimmed V and J ends, which lost 2 bases and 5 bases, there was a span of 7 bases. The germline V gene encodes CDR1 MNHEY and CDR2 SMNVEV (reference sequence). The CDR3 is made up of 13 amino acids. Per the authors' pipeline: Using reference gene primer amplification, nucleated cell counts were estimated. Here immunoSEQ multiplex PCR was the method, and the copy in TCRdb shows in-frame clones only, minus some. Clone size and V and J calls were adopted from that table, with D and trimming inferred from the DNA. Among 250,000 to 400,000 clones, roughly 90% were seen once, and the ten largest hold 2.5% to 3.5%.

This clonotype originated in a young woman with COVID-19, enrolled during active disease. The chain links TRBV27 to TRBJ2-1, with D possibly matching TRBD2 (5 bases). The sample consisted of peripheral blood. CDR3 in amino acids: CASSLRGNNEQFF. CDR3 DNA sequence: TGTGCCAGCAGTTTACGAGGGAACAATGAGCAGTTCTTC.